These 18 T cell receptor beta chains were sequenced from one sample in a study of beta chain features in type 1 diabetes. The authors reverse transcribed all of the isolated RNA, so sequencing captured expressed TCRB transcripts. Sequencing was performed with immunoSEQ multiplex PCR; in TCRdb, only in-frame clones are kept and a portion is missing. The sample yields some 270,000 clones, less than 15% seen once. Sequencing was done on a sample of naive CD4+ T cells from blood. These receptors came from a woman in her thirties or forties in good health.

This rearrangement joins TRBV19 to TRBJ1-1; D is perhaps TRBD1 (5 bases). This CDR3 has 12 amino acids. Trimming pared 10 bases from V and 1 base from J, leaving 10 bases between. The germline V gene encodes CDR1 LNHDA and CDR2 SQIVND (reference sequence). Here the CDR3 reads CAIPTENTEAFF. The CDR3, as DNA: TGTGCCATCCCGACAGAGAACACTGAAGCTTTCTTT.

This clone came up a few times. This rearrangement joins TRBV5-4 to TRBJ1-1; 7 bases agree with TRBD1. Per the germline V gene, CDR1 is SGHNT and CDR2 is YYREEE (reference sequence). This CDR3 region has 14 residues. Trimming cost V 1 base and J 0 bases; bases outside gene matches: 0. The DNA of the CDR3 is TGTGCCAGCAGCTTGACAGGGGTGAACACTGAAGCTTTCTTT. It yields the protein CASSLTGVNTEAFF.

The chain links TRBV7-6 to TRBJ2-7, with TRBD2 as a possible D gene (6 bases). The CDR3 sequence is 13 residues long. CDR1 and CDR2 (germline): SGHVS, FNYEAQ. V was cut by 1 base and J by 5 bases, with 9 bases left in between. CDR3 nucleotide sequence: TGTGCCAGCAGCTTAGGTGGAGGGAACGAGCAGTACTTC. This encodes CASSLGGGNEQYF.

The CDR3: CASLSAGRGQPQHF. The CDR3 DNA sequence: TGCGCCAGCTTGTCGGCGGGCCGGGGGCAGCCCCAGCATTTT. The chain links TRBV5-1 to TRBJ1-5, with a possible D match to TRBD1 (5 bases). This CDR3 is 14 amino acids long. Germline-derived CDR1 and CDR2 are SGHRS and YFSETQ. Between the trimmed V and J ends, which lost 7 bases and 7 bases, there was a span of 18 bases.

This chain links TRBV5-1 with TRBJ1-1; 7 bases agree with TRBD1. Germline lookup yields CDR1 SGHRS and CDR2 YFSETQ. This CDR3 contains 15 residues. Losses at the gene ends were 4 bases for V and 0 bases for J; bases not matched to a gene: 6. This chain's CDR3 is CASSRTGQMNTEAFF. CDR3 in DNA: TGCGCCAGCAGCCGTACGGGACAGATGAACACTGAAGCTTTCTTT.

This clone was found a few times. The rearrangement links TRBV7-2 to TRBJ1-1; 8 bases align to TRBD1. The V gene end was trimmed by 5 bases and the J gene end by 0 bases; junction bases not matched to a gene: 5. In germline, CDR1 is SGHTA, CDR2 FQGNSA. The CDR3 is 15 residues long. CDR3 amino acids: CASSRTGSMNTEAFF. As DNA, the CDR3 is TGTGCCAGCAGCCGGACAGGGTCTATGAACACTGAAGCTTTCTTT. The full variable domain, completed using reference TRBV7-2 and TRBJ1-1, is GAGVSQSPSNKVTEKGKDVELRCDPISGHTALYWYRQSLGQGLEFLIYFQGNSAPDKSGLPSDRFSAERTGGSVSTLTIQRTQQEDSAVYLCASSRTGSMNTEAFFGQGTRLTVV.

V gene TRBV6-5 combines with J gene TRBJ1-1; 7 bases fit TRBD1. In germline, CDR1 is MNHEY, CDR2 SVGAGI. The V segment lost 5 bases and the J segment 7 bases; nucleotides outside the gene matches: 13. The CDR3 runs to 15 residues. The CDR3 DNA follows: TGTGCCAGCAGTCCGACAGGGCTTCTTTTCATTGAAGCTTTCTTT. Translating it yields CASSPTGLLFIEAFF.

This clone was observed a few times. This chain uses TRBV11-2 with TRBJ2-3; D possibly corresponds to TRBD2 (5 bases). The V gene lost 5 bases and the J gene lost 2 bases, with 23 bases spanning the gap. Germline CDR1 and CDR2: SGHAT and FQNNGV. The CDR3 spans 18 residues. The chain's CDR3 is CASSARRLRTVPTDTQYF. The DNA of the CDR3 is TGTGCCAGCAGCGCCCGCCGCCTCAGGACTGTCCCCACAGATACGCAGTATTTT. Variable domain in full (rest from reference TRBV11-2 and TRBJ2-3): EAGVAQSPRYKIIEKRQSVAFWCNPISGHATLYWYQQILGQGPKLLIQFQNNGVVDDSQLPKDRFSAERLKGVDSTLKIQPAKLEDSAVYLCASSARRLRTVPTDTQYFGPGTRLTVL.

The chain has TRBV7-2 and TRBJ2-7; 10 positions agree with TRBD2. Germline V gives CDR1 SGHTA, CDR2 FQGNSA. The CDR3 has 17 amino acids. Trimming took 5 bases from V and 2 from J; bases not matched to a gene: 12. The CDR3 nucleotides are TGTGCCAGCAGCCCTCGGATGGGGAGCGGGGGGGCCTACGAGCAGTACTTC. It is translated as CASSPRMGSGGAYEQYF. Together with reference TRBV7-2 and TRBJ2-7, the CDR3 gives the full variable domain: GAGVSQSPSNKVTEKGKDVELRCDPISGHTALYWYRQSLGQGLEFLIYFQGNSAPDKSGLPSDRFSAERTGGSVSTLTIQRTQQEDSAVYLCASSPRMGSGGAYEQYFGPGTRLTVT.

This chain uses TRBV7-9 with TRBJ1-2; tentatively, D is TRBD1 (6 bases). Germline V gives CDR1 SEHNR, CDR2 FQNEAQ (reference sequence). The V end was cut by 5 bases, the J end by 2 bases, with 12 bases between. The CDR3 runs to 14 residues. The CDR3 DNA follows: TGTGCCAGCAGCCGGGCGGGGGGCAACTATGGCTACACCTTC. Translated, it gives CASSRAGGNYGYTF.

The chain uses TRBV6-5 and TRBJ1-2; 9 nucleotides match TRBD1. The germline gives CDR1 MNHEY, CDR2 SVGAGI. CDR3 length: 15 amino acids. V shed 6 bases and J 10 bases; nucleotides not matched to a gene: 15. The DNA for the CDR3 is TGTGCCAGCAGGCAGCAGAGACAGGGGGTTCTCCCCTACACCTTC. Protein: CASRQQRQGVLPYTF.

The rearrangement links TRBV2 to TRBJ2-2, with no clear D. The CDR3 extends over 16 amino acids. V lost 1 base and J 1 base, leaving 10 bases between the germline ends. Germline assignment: CDR1 SNHLY and CDR2 FYNNEI. The CDR3 DNA sequence: TGTGCCAGCAGTGAAGTCCTGGCCATGAACACCGGGGAGCTGTTTTTT. This sequence encodes CASSEVLAMNTGELFF.

The V call is TRBV11-2, the J call TRBJ2-7, with TRBD2 matching 8 bases. The CDR3 extends over 17 amino acids. Germline V gene lookup returns CDR1 SGHAT and CDR2 FQNNGV. J lost 0 bases, V lost 3 bases, and 10 bases had no gene match. The CDR3 here is CASSFVSSGGGSYEQYF. CDR3 nucleotides: TGTGCCAGCAGCTTTGTTTCGAGCGGGGGTGGCTCCTACGAGCAGTACTTC.

The chain links TRBV5-6 to TRBJ2-3; a weak D match, TRBD1 (6 bases). The CDR3 is 14 residues long. Germline assignment: CDR1 SGHDT and CDR2 YYEEEE. The V end was cut by 10 bases, the J end by 9 bases, with 24 bases between. CDR3 protein: CASAGKGVEETQYF. The CDR3 coding sequence is TGTGCCTCCGCAGGGAAGGGGGTAGAGGAGACGCAGTATTTT.

V gene TRBV5-1 combines with J gene TRBJ1-6; 11 bases align to TRBD1. Per the germline V gene, CDR1 is SGHRS and CDR2 is YFSETQ. This CDR3 has 16 residues. V was clipped by 4 bases and J by 7 bases; unmatched bases: 7. The CDR3 nucleotides are TGCGCCAGCAGCACCGGGACAGGGGGTCTGAATTCACCCCTCCACTTT. This encodes CASSTGTGGLNSPLHF.

The chain combines TRBV11-3 with TRBJ2-3; TRBD1 agrees at 9 bases. V gave up 1 base and J gave up 4 bases; unmatched junction bases: 6. CDR3 size: 16 residues. Germline-derived CDR1 and CDR2 are SGHNT and YENEEA. The CDR3 DNA follows: TGTGCCAGCAGCTTAGGGGACAGGGTGTATCCAGATACGCAGTATTTT. As protein: CASSLGDRVYPDTQYF.

Only a few counts were recorded for this clone. The genes are TRBV5-4 and TRBJ2-5, with 13 positions matching TRBD2. The CDR3 totals 16 residues. The germline V gene has CDR1 SGHNT and CDR2 YYREEE (reference sequence). V dropped 3 bases and J dropped 4; count of bases not matched to a gene: 6. The CDR3 sequence is CASSSGLAGTGETQYF. CDR3 sequence (DNA): TGTGCCAGCAGCTCGGGACTAGCGGGGACGGGAGAGACCCAGTACTTC. Supplemented by reference TRBV5-4 and TRBJ2-5, the full variable domain reads ETGVTQSPTHLIKTRGQQVTLRCSSQSGHNTVSWYQQALGQGPQFIFQYYREEENGRGNFPPRFSGLQFPNYSSELNVNALELDDSALYLCASSSGLAGTGETQYFGPGTRLLVL.

This clone has only a few counts. The V gene is TRBV2, the J gene TRBJ2-2; 10 bases match TRBD1. Unmatched junction bases numbered 6, after V lost 5 bases and J lost 6 bases. The CDR3 consists of 15 residues. The germline CDR1 and CDR2 sequences are SNHLY and FYNNEI. This CDR3 reads CASSPGQGGAGELFF. DNA of the CDR3: TGTGCCAGCAGTCCTGGACAGGGGGGTGCCGGGGAGCTGTTTTTT.